This T cell receptor beta chain derives from a study of T cells after yellow fever vaccination. This clonotype was detected many times. Germline lookup yields CDR1 SGHKS and CDR2 YYEKEE (reference sequence). V was clipped by 4 bases and J by 4 bases; unmatched bases: 4. This CDR3 is 14 amino acids long. MiXCR was run by TCRdb on the 5' RACE reads, yielding one entry per CDR3 protein. The profile shows hundreds of thousands of distinct CDR3 sequences, roughly a sixth of them singletons. The sequence was obtained from a man aged 18 to 35 who received the YFV17D yellow fever vaccine. V usage is TRBV5-5 and J usage is TRBJ2-7; 11 bases align to TRBD1. Sequences were derived from PBMCs, sampled before the yellow fever booster vaccination. CDR3 sequence: CASSPRDRGYEQYF. CDR3 in DNA: TGTGCCAGCAGCCCCCGGGACAGGGGGTACGAGCAGTACTTC.